This record looks at one T cell receptor (beta chain) sequence and its context. The antigen is unknown. Profiled with immunoSEQ multiplex PCR; TCRdb holds only in-frame clones, not every one. Here the sample spans 2 million or so clones, approximately 94% being singletons. It was CD45RO-negative cells, positively selected for CCR7, that made up naive CD8 cells, with terminally differentiated effector memory CD45RA+ cells excluded. Donors were Caucasian adults residing in Nashville, Tennessee, USA. The sample originates from a study of shared clonotypes between healthy human individuals. The germline CDR1 and CDR2 sequences are SQVTM and ANQGSEA. V shed 4 bases and J 3 bases; nucleotides not matched to a gene: 4. The CDR3 runs 13 residues. Study-level results: Several donors held approximately 4.5% of naive CD4 clonotypes in common. Naive subsets generally exceeded memory subsets in estimated richness. Represented genetic and exposure-history diversity was restricted by having few donors.

This sequence originates from a young man in good health. The sample was naive CD8+ T cells sorted from blood. The chain carries TRBV29-1 and TRBJ2-3, with TRBD1 matching over 7 bases. CDR3 coding DNA: TGCAGCGTTGTGCAGGGGGTAACAGATACGCAGTATTTT. Translation gives CSVVQGVTDTQYF.